This T cell receptor beta chain was found in a study of control samples from healthy donors and cancer patients. Profiled with immunoSEQ multiplex PCR; TCRdb holds only in-frame clones, not every one. The sample has over 150,000 clones, around 90% seen once. The CDR3 sequence is 15 residues long. V dropped 3 bases and J dropped 0 bases, with 11 bases sitting between them. Germline V gene sequence: CDR1 MNHNY, CDR2 SVGAGI (reference sequence). Sequencing was performed on blood. The chain is built from TRBV6-6 and TRBJ1-1; D remains unclear. The clonotype comes from a woman aged 35 to 49 in good health. CDR3 bases: TGTGCCAGCAGTTATCTGGAGGGTATGAACACTGAAGCTTTCTTT. Protein sequence: CASSYLEGMNTEAFF.